This entry describes one T cell receptor beta chain. Its target is unknown. Looked up from germline, CDR1 is LNHDA and CDR2 is SQIVND (reference sequence). Between the trimmed V and J ends, which lost 2 bases and 7 bases, there was a span of 3 bases. The CDR3 loop spans 12 amino acids. The record originates from a study of T cell responses to AZD1222 COVID-19 vaccine. General study points: Reportedly, nearly half of unique spike TCRs recognized epitopes outside B.1.351/B.1.1.7 mutations. Baseline seropositivity occurred in only six AZD1222 recipients. Repertoire sampling happened only post peak T cell response. There were mostly white British donors and more females than males, and clonal diversity was possibly underestimated.

The method was immunoSEQ multiplex PCR; TCRdb's version includes in-frame clones alone and lacks a portion of them. The repertoire has tens of thousands of clones, roughly 89% of them found once; the top ten carry approximately 6.1%. The clonotype comes from an adult who received the AZD1222 COVID-19 vaccine. V and J are TRBV19 and TRBJ1-6; D uncertain. The sample here was peripheral blood, taken 28 days after the second AZD1222 dose. Written as DNA, the CDR3 is TGTGCCAGTAGTATAAAGAATTCACCCCTCCACTTT. Its protein is CASSIKNSPLHF.